This T cell receptor (beta chain) originates from a study of shared clonotypes between healthy human individuals. Note on this clone: Antigen unknown.

Original analysis: ImmunoSEQ output held junction-only sequences without quality scores, so filtering differed. Clones were sequenced by immunoSEQ multiplex PCR, and TCRdb holds only the in-frame ones, with some missing. That table supplies the V and J calls and clone size; D and trimming were determined from the DNA. The data contain about 1 million clones, under 80% of them singletons. CDR1 WSHSY and CDR2 SAAADI come from the germline V gene. V was shortened by 7 bases and J by 7 bases, with 14 bases between the two germline ends. The CDR3 contains 12 residues. Study outcomes and limitations: The generation probabilities recorded for non-shared clonotypes fell below those of clonotypes shared by all four donors. The naive CD4 repertoires of several donors were compared, and roughly 5% of clonotypes were shared.

The specimen sequenced was memory CD4+ T cells sorted from blood. Indicated subset: CD45RA-negative fraction. This receptor was obtained from a man aged 18 to 30 in good health. This chain links TRBV10-2 with TRBJ2-7; TRBD1 or TRBD2 may be the D gene (6 bases each). As DNA, the CDR3 is TGCGCCAGCACGTCGGGGGCAGGGGAGCAGTACTTC. Encoded protein: CASTSGAGEQYF.